Sequencing of this T cell receptor (beta chain) was carried out in a study of beta chain features in type 1 diabetes. Study context: Comparable age, gender and cell yields were observed in patients relative to healthy donors.

CDR1 and CDR2 from the germline V gene are SGHRS and YFSETQ. V was cut by 2 bases and J by 0 bases, with 15 bases left in between. This CDR3 is built from 17 residues. cDNA synthesis used the whole RNA isolate, giving expressed TCRB sequences. The repertoire was sequenced with immunoSEQ multiplex PCR; TCRdb's copy has only in-frame clones and lacks some. The sample contains hundreds of thousands of clones, roughly 15% of which appear only once. This clone has a count of ten or more. Purities over 95% were achieved in all sorted populations. The TCR was taken from a man aged 30 to 39 in good health. Sequencing input: central memory CD4+ T cells from blood. The V gene is TRBV5-1, the J gene TRBJ2-1, with D perhaps matching TRBD2 (6 bases). As DNA, the CDR3 is TGCGCCAGCAGCTTAAACCGGGACTCAGACTCCTACAATGAGCAGTTCTTC. Encoded protein: CASSLNRDSDSYNEQFF.